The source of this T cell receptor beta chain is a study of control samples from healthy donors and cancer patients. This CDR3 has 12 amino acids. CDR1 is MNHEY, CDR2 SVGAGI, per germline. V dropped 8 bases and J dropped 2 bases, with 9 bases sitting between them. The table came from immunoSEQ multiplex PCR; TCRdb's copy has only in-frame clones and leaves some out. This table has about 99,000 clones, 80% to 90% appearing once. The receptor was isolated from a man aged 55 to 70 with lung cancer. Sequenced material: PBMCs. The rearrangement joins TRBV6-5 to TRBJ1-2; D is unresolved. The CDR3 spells CASRSINYGYTF. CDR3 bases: TGTGCCAGCCGGTCAATAAACTATGGCTACACCTTC.